This passage covers 6 T cell receptor beta chains from one sample sequenced in a study of identifying expanded T cells in peripheral blood. The protocol was immunoSEQ multiplex PCR, while the TCRdb copy is restricted to in-frame clones and leaves out a portion. The table includes about 81,000 clones, 84% detected once. The source material was blood. Source of these receptors: a person aged 18 to 75 in good health.

This chain uses TRBV10-2 with TRBJ2-7; maybe TRBD1 (6 bases). V was trimmed by 6 bases and J by 4 bases, leaving 13 bases between them. The CDR3 length is 13 residues. Germline CDR1 is WSHSY and CDR2 is SAAADI. The CDR3 DNA follows: TGCGCCAGCAGGGTTGGGGGCGCATACGAGCAGTACTTC. As protein: CASRVGGAYEQYF.

The V gene is TRBV9, the J gene TRBJ2-7; 12 nucleotides match TRBD2. The CDR3 loop spans 16 amino acids. The V and J ends lost 4 bases and 1 base, in that order; junction bases with no gene match: 6. From germline, CDR1 is SGDLS and CDR2 YYNGEE. The CDR3 sequence is CASSPRTSGASYEQYF. The CDR3 DNA follows: TGTGCCAGCAGCCCCCGGACTAGCGGGGCTTCCTACGAGCAGTACTTC.

The table lists this clone with a count of one. The chain carries TRBV28 and TRBJ2-5; 15 bases align to TRBD2. Germline CDR1 is MDHEN and CDR2 is SYDVKM. The CDR3 sequence is 17 residues long. The trim removed 4 bases at V and 5 bases at J, leaving 8 bases unmatched. DNA for the CDR3: TGTGCCAGCAGTTCCGGGACTAGCGGGAGGCGCGAGGAGACCCAGTACTTC. As protein: CASSSGTSGRREETQYF.

V and J are TRBV5-1 and TRBJ2-3, with TRBD2 matching 8 bases. This CDR3 has 15 residues. Germline CDR1 is SGHRS and CDR2 is YFSETQ. J was trimmed by 1 base and V by 6 bases; bases with no gene match: 7. The DNA of the CDR3 is TGCGCCAGCACCTTACTAGCGGCTGGCACAGATACGCAGTATTTT. Encoded protein: CASTLLAAGTDTQYF.

This clone turned up a few times. This chain links TRBV28 with TRBJ2-7; D gene ambiguous. The germline V gene encodes CDR1 MDHEN and CDR2 SYDVKM. The V and J ends lost 4 bases and 6 bases respectively, with 10 bases between them. This CDR3 region has 12 residues. CDR3 loop: CASSSPAGEQYF. The DNA for the CDR3 is TGTGCCAGCAGTTCTCCGGCCGGCGAGCAGTACTTC.

The rearrangement joins TRBV7-9 to TRBJ2-5; no reliable D call. Germline values: CDR1 SEHNR, CDR2 FQNEAQ (reference sequence). Trimming pared 8 bases from V and 7 bases from J, leaving 20 bases between. The length of the CDR3 is 14 residues. CDR3 nucleotide sequence: TGTGCCAGCTCCCCCCCCCTTCTTTCGTGGACCCAGTACTTC. It specifies CASSPPLLSWTQYF.